The 20 T cell receptor beta chains in this list originate from one sample, sequenced in a study of identical twins. TCRdb reanalysed the 5' RACE reads using MiXCR and keeps one entry per CDR3 protein. Of 420,000 or so distinct CDR3 sequences listed, 18% are singletons. The sequenced sample was naive T cells sorted from blood. Receptors were obtained from a man aged 50 or older in good health.

This sequence joins TRBV27 and TRBJ2-1; D unresolved. Germline loops: CDR1 MNHEY, CDR2 SMNVEV (reference sequence). V lost 0 bases and J 9 bases, leaving 6 bases between the germline ends. The CDR3 spans 12 residues. Written as DNA, the CDR3 is TGTGCCAGCAGTTTATCCCCCCCTGAGCAGTTCTTC. Translation: CASSLSPPEQFF.

There are a few counts of this clonotype. The chain links TRBV4-3 to TRBJ2-3, with D possibly TRBD1 on 5 matching bases. Per the germline V gene, CDR1 is LGHNA and CDR2 is YSLEER. The CDR3 has 13 amino acids. Trimming removed 1 base from V and 8 bases from J, with 10 bases in between. The CDR3 region is CASSQARQTTQYF. Written as DNA, the CDR3 is TGCGCCAGCAGCCAAGCCCGACAGACTACGCAGTATTTT.

This clonotype has a handful of counts. The J gene is TRBJ2-5, the V gene TRBV12-3 or TRBV12-4; D might be TRBD1 or TRBD2, each matching 5 bases. The V end lost 1 base, the J end lost 1 base, and 10 bases lay between the germline ends. The CDR3 is 15 residues long. The CDR3 loop reads CASSLGLGGQETQYF. In nucleotides, the CDR3 is TGTGCCAGCAGTTTAGGGCTTGGGGGCCAAGAGACCCAGTACTTC.

This clonotype was seen repeatedly, ten times or more. The chain has TRBV29-1 and TRBJ2-7; 7 positions match TRBD1. In germline, CDR1 is SQVTM, CDR2 ANQGSEA. V shed 5 bases, J shed 2 bases, and the junction held 3 bases outside the gene matches. This CDR3 is 12 amino acids long. The CDR3 spells CSVTTGTYEQYF. CDR3 sequence (DNA): TGCAGCGTTACGACAGGGACCTACGAGCAGTACTTC.

This clonotype was seen repeatedly, ten times or more. J is TRBJ2-1 and V is TRBV6-5; unclear D gene. The V gene lost 4 bases and the J gene lost 3 bases, with 10 bases spanning the gap. The CDR3 spans 14 residues. Germline V gene lookup returns CDR1 MNHEY and CDR2 SVGAGI. CDR3 sequence: CASSSSQYYNEQFF. CDR3 nucleotide sequence: TGTGCCAGCAGTTCCTCACAGTACTACAATGAGCAGTTCTTC.

This clonotype has at least ten counts. This chain's CDR3 is CASSLGDRVRYEQYF. As DNA, the CDR3 is TGTGCCAGCAGCTTAGGAGACAGGGTCAGGTACGAGCAGTACTTC. The chain carries TRBV7-9 and TRBJ2-7; 7 nucleotides match TRBD1. V was pared by 1 base and J by 4 bases, with 7 bases of the junction left unmatched. The CDR3 consists of 15 residues. Germline assignment: CDR1 SEHNR and CDR2 FQNEAQ (reference sequence).

With regard to this clonotype: This could be a read error, since a much larger clone is one nucleotide away. The J gene is TRBJ1-1, the V gene TRBV5-4; the D is unclear. This CDR3 has 12 residues. CDR1 is SGHNT, CDR2 YYREEE, per germline (reference sequence). The V gene lost 4 bases and the J gene lost 4 bases, with 8 bases spanning the gap. CDR3 nucleotide sequence: TGTGCCAGCAGCCGCCGAGGCACTGAAGCTTTCTTT. This codes for CASSRRGTEAFF.

The table lists this clonotype with many counts. This chain connects TRBV7-2 to TRBJ2-1; TRBD2 aligns across 11 bases. V lost 4 bases, J lost 9 bases, and 8 bases stayed unmatched. Germline V gene data show CDR1 as SGHTA and CDR2 as FQGNSA. This CDR3 contains 15 residues. The CDR3 nucleotides read TGTGCCAGCAGCTATCATAGCGGGAGGGCTCCTGAGCAGTTCTTC. Amino acids: CASSYHSGRAPEQFF.

This clonotype has a count of ten or more. The J gene is TRBJ1-2, the V gene TRBV5-1; D not resolved. V shed 0 bases and J shed 5 bases, with 11 bases lying between them. Germline values: CDR1 SGHRS, CDR2 YFSETQ. The CDR3 is 14 residues long. The CDR3 region has the DNA TGCGCCAGCAGCTTGGGGGCAGGTGATTATGGCTACACCTTC. This gives the protein CASSLGAGDYGYTF.

This sequence joins TRBV7-2 and TRBJ1-6; D is unclear. Between the trimmed V and J ends, which lost 5 bases and 10 bases, there was a span of 18 bases. The CDR3 totals 15 residues. CDR1 and CDR2 (germline): SGHTA, FQGNSA. Written as DNA, the CDR3 is TGTGCCAGCAGCACTCAATCGGTGCGAGGGTCACCCCTCCACTTT. Translating it yields CASSTQSVRGSPLHF.

This sequence joins TRBV2 and TRBJ2-7, with D maybe TRBD1 (5 bases). Germline V gene sequence: CDR1 SNHLY, CDR2 FYNNEI. The CDR3 is made up of 15 amino acids. Deletions cut 5 bases from V and 4 bases from J, with 18 bases between. CDR3 amino acids: CASSHRGGAKYEQYF. CDR3 nucleotide sequence: TGTGCCAGCAGTCACCGAGGTGGGGCGAAATACGAGCAGTACTTC.

The chain employs TRBV7-3 and TRBJ2-1; D assignment may be TRBD1 or TRBD2 (6 bases each). Looked up from germline, CDR1 is SGHTA and CDR2 is FQGTGA. Between the trimmed V and J ends, which lost 2 bases and 6 bases, there was a span of 14 bases. The CDR3 length is 15 residues. This CDR3 reads CASSLGQRASNEQFF. The CDR3 DNA sequence: TGTGCCAGCAGCTTAGGACAGCGGGCCTCCAATGAGCAGTTCTTC.

This clonotype occurred many times. The J gene is TRBJ2-1, the V gene TRBV20-1, with D tentatively TRBD2 (5 bases). CDR1 is DFQATT and CDR2 is SNEGSKA in the germline V gene (reference sequence). This CDR3 is 15 amino acids long. The germline V and J ends were trimmed by 6 bases and 7 bases, with 22 bases remaining between them. The CDR3: CSAESGSGSLNEQFF. The CDR3 DNA reads TGCAGTGCCGAGTCTGGCAGTGGGAGTTTGAATGAGCAGTTCTTC.

In this sample, this clonotype turned up once. The chain joins TRBV10-3 to TRBJ2-3; 8 bases are a match to TRBD2. The germline CDR1 and CDR2 sequences are ENHRY and SYGVKD. The junction had 9 bases not matched to a gene; V was cut back by 6 bases and J by 4 bases. This CDR3 contains 15 residues. As DNA, the CDR3 is TGTGCCATCAGATCTGGACTAGCAGGCCCAGATACGCAGTATTTT. Amino acid sequence: CAIRSGLAGPDTQYF.

This clonotype was seen repeatedly, ten times or more. The V and J genes are TRBV6-2 or TRBV6-3 and TRBJ2-1, with TRBD2 matching over 11 bases. Germline trimming cut 6 bases from V and 4 bases from J; bases unmatched to any gene: 5. Germline V gives CDR1 MNHEY, CDR2 SVGEGT. The CDR3 loop spans 15 amino acids. In DNA, the CDR3 is TGTGCCAGCAGCCGGGGACTAGCGGATTACAATGAGCAGTTCTTC. Protein sequence: CASSRGLADYNEQFF.

The V and J genes are TRBV4-3 and TRBJ2-7, with no clear D. Germline loops: CDR1 LGHNA, CDR2 YSLEER. The CDR3 is 13 amino acids. The V and J ends lost 0 bases and 4 bases respectively, with 7 bases between them. CDR3 coding DNA: TGCGCCAGCAGCCAAGATTCAGAGTACGAGCAGTACTTC. Translated, it gives CASSQDSEYEQYF.

This clonotype has ten or more counts. The gene calls are TRBV6-1 and TRBJ1-3; the match to TRBD1 covers 7 bases. This CDR3 is built from 18 residues. The junction had 13 bases not matched to a gene; V was cut back by 5 bases and J by 0 bases. Germline lookup yields CDR1 MNHNS and CDR2 SASEGT. The CDR3 bases are TGTGCCAGCAGTCGGCACCGGACAGGTCAAGACTCTGGAAACACCATATATTTT. Protein: CASSRHRTGQDSGNTIYF.

In its sample, this clonotype was seen many times. V is TRBV20-1 and J is TRBJ2-5; TRBD1 aligns across 9 bases. The CDR3 contains 14 residues. The V gene end was trimmed by 6 bases and the J gene end by 5 bases; junction bases not matched to a gene: 10. Per germline, CDR1 DFQATT and CDR2 SNEGSKA (reference sequence). This CDR3 is CSAGTGGSRETQYF. The CDR3 DNA reads TGCAGTGCCGGCACAGGGGGCAGTCGGGAGACCCAGTACTTC.

Many counts were recorded for this clonotype. The V and J genes are TRBV27 and TRBJ2-1; D may be TRBD2 (5 bases). The germline V gene encodes CDR1 MNHEY and CDR2 SMNVEV (reference sequence). This CDR3 is built from 14 residues. With 5 bases removed from V and 6 bases from J, the gap between germline ends came to 14 bases. The CDR3 DNA follows: TGTGCCAGCAGTAGTATTAGAGGGTCCAATGAGCAGTTCTTC. Its translation: CASSSIRGSNEQFF.

This clonotype was seen only a few times. The rearrangement joins TRBV12-3 or TRBV12-4 to TRBJ2-1, with D possibly matching TRBD1 (5 bases). Trimming pared 6 bases from V and 7 bases from J, leaving 19 bases between. The CDR3 runs to 15 residues. CDR3 loop: CASSLQVVLSNEQFF. CDR3 DNA sequence: TGTGCCAGCAGCCTACAGGTAGTCCTGTCAAATGAGCAGTTCTTC.